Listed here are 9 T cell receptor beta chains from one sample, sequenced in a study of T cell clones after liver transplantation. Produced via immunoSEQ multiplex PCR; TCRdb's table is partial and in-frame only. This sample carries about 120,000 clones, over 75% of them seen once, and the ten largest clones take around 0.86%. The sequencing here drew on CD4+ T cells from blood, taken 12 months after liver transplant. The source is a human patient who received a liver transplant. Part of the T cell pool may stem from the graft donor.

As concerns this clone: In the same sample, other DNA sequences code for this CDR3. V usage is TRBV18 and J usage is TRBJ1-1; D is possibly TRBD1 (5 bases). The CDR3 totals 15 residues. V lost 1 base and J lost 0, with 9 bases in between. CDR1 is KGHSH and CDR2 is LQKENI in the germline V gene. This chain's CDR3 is CASSPQGSMNTEAFF. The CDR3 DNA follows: TGTGCCAGCTCACCACAGGGGAGCATGAACACTGAAGCTTTCTTT.

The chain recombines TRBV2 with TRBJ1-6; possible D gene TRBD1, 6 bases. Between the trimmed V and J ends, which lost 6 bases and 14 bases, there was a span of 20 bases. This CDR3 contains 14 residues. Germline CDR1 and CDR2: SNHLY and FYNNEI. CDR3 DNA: TGTGCCAGCAGACCACAGGGCGGGGTAGGGGCCCTCCACTTT. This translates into CASRPQGGVGALHF.

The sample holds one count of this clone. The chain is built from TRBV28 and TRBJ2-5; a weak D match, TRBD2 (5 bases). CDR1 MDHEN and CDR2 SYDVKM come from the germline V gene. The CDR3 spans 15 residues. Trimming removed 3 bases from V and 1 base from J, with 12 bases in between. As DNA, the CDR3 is TGTGCCAGCAGTTTGCCGAGAGGGATCCAAGAGACCCAGTACTTC. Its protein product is CASSLPRGIQETQYF. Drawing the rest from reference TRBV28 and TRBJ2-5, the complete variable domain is DVKVTQSSRYLVKRTGEKVFLECVQDMDHENMFWYRQDPGLGLRLIYFSYDVKMKEKGDIPEGYSVSREKKERFSLILESASTNQTSMYLCASSLPRGIQETQYFGPGTRLLVL.

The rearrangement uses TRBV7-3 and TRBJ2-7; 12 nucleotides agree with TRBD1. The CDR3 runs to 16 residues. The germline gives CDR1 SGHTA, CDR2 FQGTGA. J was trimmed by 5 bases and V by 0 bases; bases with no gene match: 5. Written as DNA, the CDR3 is TGTGCCAGCAGCTTAACGTGGGACAGGGGGCAAAACGAGCAGTACTTC. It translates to CASSLTWDRGQNEQYF.

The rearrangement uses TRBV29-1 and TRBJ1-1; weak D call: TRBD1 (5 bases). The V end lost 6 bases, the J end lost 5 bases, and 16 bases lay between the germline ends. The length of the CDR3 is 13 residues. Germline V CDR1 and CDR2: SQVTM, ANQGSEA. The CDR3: CSVARDSGTEAFF. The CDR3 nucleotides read TGCAGCGTGGCCCGGGACTCAGGGACTGAAGCTTTCTTT. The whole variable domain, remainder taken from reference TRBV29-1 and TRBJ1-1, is SAVISQKPSRDICQRGTSLTIQCQVDSQVTMMFWYRQQPGQSLTLIATANQGSEATYESGFVIDKFPISRPNLTFSTLTVSNMSPEDSSIYLCSVARDSGTEAFFGQGTRLTVV.

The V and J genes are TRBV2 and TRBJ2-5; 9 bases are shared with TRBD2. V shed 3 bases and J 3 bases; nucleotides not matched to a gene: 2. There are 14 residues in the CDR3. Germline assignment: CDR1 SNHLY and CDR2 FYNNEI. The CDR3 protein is CASSDRLAEETQYF. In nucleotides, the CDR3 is TGTGCCAGCAGTGACCGACTAGCGGAAGAGACCCAGTACTTC.

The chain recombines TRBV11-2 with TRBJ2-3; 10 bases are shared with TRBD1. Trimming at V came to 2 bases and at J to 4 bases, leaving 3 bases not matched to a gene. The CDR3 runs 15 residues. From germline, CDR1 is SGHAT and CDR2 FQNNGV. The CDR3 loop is CASSLLTGGSDTQYF. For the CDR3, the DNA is TGTGCCAGCAGCTTACTGACAGGGGGCTCAGATACGCAGTATTTT. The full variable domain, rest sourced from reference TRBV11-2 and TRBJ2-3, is EAGVAQSPRYKIIEKRQSVAFWCNPISGHATLYWYQQILGQGPKLLIQFQNNGVVDDSQLPKDRFSAERLKGVDSTLKIQPAKLEDSAVYLCASSLLTGGSDTQYFGPGTRLTVL.

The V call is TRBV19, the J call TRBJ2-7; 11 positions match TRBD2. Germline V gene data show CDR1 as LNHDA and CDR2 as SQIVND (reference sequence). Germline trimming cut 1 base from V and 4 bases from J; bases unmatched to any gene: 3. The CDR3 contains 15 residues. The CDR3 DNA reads TGTGCCAGTAGTATAGCTAGCGGGAGGTATTACGAGCAGTACTTC. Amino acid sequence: CASSIASGRYYEQYF.

The CDR3 here is CASSSGSKSYNEQFF. As DNA, the CDR3 is TGTGCCAGCAGCAGCGGGAGTAAGTCCTACAATGAGCAGTTCTTC. J is TRBJ2-1 and V is TRBV7-2, with 8 nucleotides matching TRBD2. The germline V gene has CDR1 SGHTA and CDR2 FQGNSA. The CDR3 loop spans 15 amino acids. V was pared by 5 bases and J by 1 base, with 4 bases of the junction left unmatched.